A selection of T cell receptor beta chains follows, all from one sample in a study of early T cells in non-severe SARS-CoV-2 infection. MiXCR, run by TCRdb on the 5' RACE reads, gives a single entry per CDR3 protein. In the table there are 50,000 to 60,000 distinct CDR3 sequences, roughly 9.6% of which are singletons. Input material: whole blood. The receptors stem from an adult who was a healthcare worker with PCR-confirmed SARS-CoV-2 infection or an uninfected control (not recorded which). CDR3s include the opening cysteine and the closing phenylalanine or tryptophan. D genes are given only for firm matches. Not all rows give a size; the values are once, few, many and, for expanded clones, a class.

J | size | D | V | DNA | CDR3
TRBJ2-3 | medium-sized | TRBD2 | TRBV20-1 | TGCAGTGCCATAGCGGGAGGCACCAGCACAGATACGCAGTATTTT | CSAIAGGTSTDTQYF
TRBJ2-7 | many | . | TRBV21-1 | TGTGCCAGCAGCAAAGTTAGATCTCGGGGACAGATTCCCTACGAGCAGTACTTC | CASSKVRSRGQIPYEQYF
TRBJ2-1 | many | TRBD1 | TRBV15 | TGTGCCACCAGCAGAGTGCGGACAGGGAACAATGAGCAGTTCTTC | CATSRVRTGNNEQFF
TRBJ2-3 | many | . | TRBV28 | TGTGCCAGCAGGGCCTTACTAGGAATGGATACGCAGTATTTT | CASRALLGMDTQYF
TRBJ1-5 | few | . | TRBV12-3/TRBV12-4 | TGTGCCAGCAGTTCTTTCCCCGACGAAGGCAATCAGCCCCAGCATTTT | CASSSFPDEGNQPQHF
TRBJ2-1 | many | TRBD1 | TRBV5-1 | TGCGCCAGCAGCTTCTGGGCAGGGGGCACCAACAATGAGCAGTTCTTC | CASSFWAGGTNNEQFF
TRBJ2-1 | few | . | TRBV11-2 | TGTGCCAGCAGCTTTCTCAGGGCCCAAACCAATGAGCAGTTCTTC | CASSFLRAQTNEQFF
TRBJ1-2 | many | . | TRBV3-2 | TGTGCCAGCAGCACGGCTGTCGGCTATGGCTACACCTTC | CASSTAVGYGYTF
TRBJ1-5 | few | . | TRBV19 | TGTGCCAGTAGTAACAGACAGATTTATAGCAATCAGCCCCAGCATTTT | CASSNRQIYSNQPQHF
TRBJ2-1 | many | TRBD2 | TRBV6-6 | TGTGCCAGCAGTTACCCCCCGGCGGCGGGGGGACCCTCCTACAATGAGCAGTTCTTC | CASSYPPAAGGPSYNEQFF
TRBJ2-5 | . | TRBD2 | TRBV10-2 | TGCGCCAGCAGCCCCCGAGGGACTAGCGCCAAAGAGACCCAGTACTTC | CASSPRGTSAKETQYF
TRBJ1-1 | . | . | TRBV28 | TGTGCCAGCAGTCTCAACAGGGCGGCGAACACTGAAGCTTTCTTT | CASSLNRAANTEAFF
TRBJ2-1 | many | . | TRBV7-9 | TGTGCCAGCAGCTTAACGCCCTCAGGGTCCTCCTACAATGAGCAGTTCTTC | CASSLTPSGSSYNEQFF
TRBJ1-1 | many | . | TRBV6-5 | TGTGCCAGCAGGAAAGAGGGTGGGAGATCAGTTGCTGAAGCTTTCTTT | CASRKEGGRSVAEAFF
TRBJ2-3 | many | TRBD2 | TRBV12-3/TRBV12-4 | TGTGCCAGCAGTCTTAGCGGGTACACAGATACGCAGTATTTT | CASSLSGYTDTQYF
TRBJ2-7 | many | TRBD2 | TRBV28 | TGTGCCAGCAGTGGGGGACTAGCGGGCTCCTTCCCCCCCTACGAGCAGTACTTC | CASSGGLAGSFPPYEQYF
TRBJ2-1 | few | . | TRBV4-2 | TGTGCCAGCAGCCAAGAAAAAGGCGGGCAGTTCTTC | CASSQEKGGQFF
TRBJ1-1 | many | . | TRBV6-1 | TGTGCCAGCTGCCCTTTAACCAGGTCAACAGGGAACACTGAAGCTTTCTTT | CASCPLTRSTGNTEAFF
TRBJ2-3 | many | . | TRBV15 | TGTGCCACCAGCAGAGTTAGGCACTCGAGCACAGATACGCAGTATTTT | CATSRVRHSSTDTQYF
TRBJ2-2 | many | TRBD2 | TRBV11-2 | TGTGCCAGCGGGGAGGGAGTGGAAAGTAACACCGGGGAGCTGTTTTTT | CASGEGVESNTGELFF
TRBJ1-5 | many | . | TRBV29-1 | TGCAGCGTTGAGGCAGGGGGCAATCAGCCCCAGCATTTT | CSVEAGGNQPQHF
TRBJ2-1 | once | . | TRBV6-2/TRBV6-3 | TGTGCCAGCAGTTACTTAAGAGGAGGCGGTGAGCAGTTCTTC | CASSYLRGGGEQFF
TRBJ2-1 | many | TRBD2 | TRBV11-2 | TGTGCCAGCAGCCTCCGGACTAGCGGATACTCCTACAATGAGCAGTTCTTC | CASSLRTSGYSYNEQFF
TRBJ1-2 | many | . | TRBV10-2 | TGCGCCAGCAGTGAAGGGGGTCTCTATGGCTACACCTTC | CASSEGGLYGYTF
TRBJ2-7 | few | . | TRBV12-3/TRBV12-4 | TGTGCCAGCGGGGCCGGCGGGATGGGCTACGAGCAGTACTTC | CASGAGGMGYEQYF
TRBJ2-1 | . | . | TRBV7-2 | TGTGCCAGCGCCGGACTCAGAGCCAATGAGCAGTTCTTC | CASAGLRANEQFF
TRBJ1-4 | . | . | TRBV2 | TGTGCCAGCAGCGGAGGCCCATCATCAACTAATGAAAAACTGTTTTTT | CASSGGPSSTNEKLFF
TRBJ2-5 | many | TRBD2 | TRBV4-1 | TGCGCCAGCAGCCAAGGAGTATCGGGGGGAGAGACCCAGTACTTC | CASSQGVSGGETQYF
TRBJ1-5 | many | . | TRBV12-3/TRBV12-4 | TGTGCCAGCAGTTTCGAGGGTGGCGTTGTTCAGCCCCAGCATTTT | CASSFEGGVVQPQHF
TRBJ2-7 | many | . | TRBV11-2 | TGTGCCAGCAGCTCAGCCTACGAGCAGTACTTC | CASSSAYEQYF
TRBJ2-1 | few | TRBD2 | TRBV7-8 | TGTGCCAGCAGCCGAACCCGACTAGCGGGAGAGGGTAATGAGCAGTTCTTC | CASSRTRLAGEGNEQFF
TRBJ1-5 | many | TRBD1 | TRBV6-6 | TGTGCCAGCAGGGAAGACAGGGGGCCGGGGCAGCCCCAGCATTTT | CASREDRGPGQPQHF
TRBJ2-7 | many | . | TRBV18 | TGTGCCAGCAAACCCAGGGATACGTACGAGCAGTACTTC | CASKPRDTYEQYF
TRBJ2-1 | many | . | TRBV10-3 | TGTGCCATCAGTGAGCCCGTTTACAAGGCGGGTGAGCAGTTCTTC | CAISEPVYKAGEQFF
TRBJ2-1 | . | . | TRBV11-1 | TGTGCCAGCAGCTTAGACTCGAGCTCCTACAATGAGCAGTTCTTC | CASSLDSSSYNEQFF
TRBJ1-2 | many | . | TRBV20-1 | TGCAGTGCGGTCCAGGGGAACTATGGCTACACCTTC | CSAVQGNYGYTF
TRBJ2-1 | many | TRBD1 | TRBV4-1 | TGCGCCAGCAGCCAATACTGGACAGGGGAACAGTTCTTC | CASSQYWTGEQFF
TRBJ2-2 | few | TRBD1 | TRBV6-1 | TGTGCCAGCAGTGATATCCAGGGGGCCGGGGAGCTGTTTTTT | CASSDIQGAGELFF
TRBJ2-5 | few | . | TRBV18 | TGTGCCAGCTCACGGACGCGCGGCGGGGAAGAGACCCAGTACTTC | CASSRTRGGEETQYF
TRBJ1-1 | many | . | TRBV7-2 | TGTGCCAGCAGCTTAGTGTGGGCGAACACTGAAGCTTTCTTT | CASSLVWANTEAFF
TRBJ2-7 | . | TRBD1 | TRBV18 | TGTGCCAGCTCGACCAGGACAGGGGATTACGAGCAGTACTTC | CASSTRTGDYEQYF
TRBJ2-1 | few | . | TRBV12-3/TRBV12-4 | TGTGCCAGCAGTTTTAGGCTGGCGGGAAGCTCCTACAATGAGCAGTTCTTC | CASSFRLAGSSYNEQFF
TRBJ1-1 | . | TRBD1 | TRBV28 | TGTGCCAGCAGTTTTTCCGGGACAGTGAACACTGAAGCTTTCTTT | CASSFSGTVNTEAFF
TRBJ2-5 | . | . | TRBV2 | TGTGCCAGCAGTACGGGCCCGCAAAAGACCCAGTACTTC | CASSTGPQKTQYF
TRBJ2-2 | . | TRBD1 | TRBV19 | TGTGCCAGTAGTACCCTACAGGGGGCGAACACCGGGGAGCTGTTTTTT | CASSTLQGANTGELFF
TRBJ2-3 | few | . | TRBV5-4 | TGTGCCAGCAGCTCTAATACGGGATCAGATACGCAGTATTTT | CASSSNTGSDTQYF
TRBJ1-2 | few | . | TRBV28 | TGTGCCAGCAGCTCTCCGGGGCCGCACTATGGCTACACCTTC | CASSSPGPHYGYTF
TRBJ2-2 | few | . | TRBV7-2 | TGTGCCAGCAGTATAGGACGGGGCGGGGAGCTGTTTTTT | CASSIGRGGELFF
TRBJ2-3 | . | TRBD1 | TRBV11-2 | TGTGCCAGCAGCCTCAGAGGGGGCGGCACAGATACGCAGTATTTT | CASSLRGGGTDTQYF
TRBJ2-7 | few | . | TRBV4-1 | TGCGCCAGCAGCCAAGATTCCGCGAACCGCCGCGAGCAGTACTTC | CASSQDSANRREQYF
TRBJ2-1 | many | . | TRBV20-1 | TGCAGTGCTAGAGATTCAGGGGGACTCGACAATGAGCAGTTCTTC | CSARDSGGLDNEQFF
TRBJ2-2 | few | TRBD2 | TRBV7-2 | TGTGCCAGCAGCCCCGAGGGCGGGGGGGCCGATACCGGGGAGCTGTTTTTT | CASSPEGGGADTGELFF
TRBJ1-5 | few | . | TRBV6-6 | TGTGCCAGCAGCTGGCCACAGGGCGGTCAGCCCCAGCATTTT | CASSWPQGGQPQHF
TRBJ2-7 | many | TRBD2 | TRBV12-3/TRBV12-4 | TGTGCCAGCACCATCGAAAGACTAGCGGGAGGGCAGGTCTACGAGCAGTACTTC | CASTIERLAGGQVYEQYF
TRBJ1-2 | many | TRBD1 | TRBV2 | TGTGCCAGCAGGCAGGGGGCGCTTGGCTACACCTTC | CASRQGALGYTF
TRBJ2-5 | . | TRBD2 | TRBV6-2/TRBV6-3 | TGTGCCAGCACCCCTGGCGGGGGGGGCCAAGAGACCCAGTACTTC | CASTPGGGGQETQYF
TRBJ1-1 | few | . | TRBV2 | TGTGCCAGCAGTGCTCGCGGGATCGAATGGGTGAACACTGAAGCTTTCTTT | CASSARGIEWVNTEAFF